Sequencing of this T cell receptor beta chain was carried out in a study of cytomegalovirus exposure and HLA in healthy donors. Concerning this clone: Antigen specificity is unknown.

Amplification used 60 Vbeta primers and 13 Jbeta primers. The data were produced by immunoSEQ multiplex PCR, yet TCRdb's version contains in-frame clones alone and is incomplete. The sample lists about 100,000 clones, 81% occurring once. Study-wide results and caveats: TCR beta sequences reportedly predicted most subjects' HLA-A and HLA-B alleles accurately. Versus the approximately 700-donor mean, an Asian-associated ancestry cluster reportedly showed fewer N-insertions in a later analysis. In a later analysis, DRB1 alleles had the most associated TCRs; HLA-C alleles the fewest.

Germline lookup yields CDR1 SGHVS and CDR2 FNYEAQ. V was pared by 5 bases and J by 4 bases, with 19 bases between. This CDR3 comprises 16 residues. What was sequenced was PBMCs. The rearrangement uses TRBV7-6 and TRBJ2-3; D is possibly TRBD2 (6 bases). This TCR was recovered from a woman in her 70s in good health and CMV-seropositive. CDR3 nucleotide sequence: TGTGCCAGCAGCCGACACCCGGACGGAGGGGCAGATACGCAGTATTTT. Residues: CASSRHPDGGADTQYF.